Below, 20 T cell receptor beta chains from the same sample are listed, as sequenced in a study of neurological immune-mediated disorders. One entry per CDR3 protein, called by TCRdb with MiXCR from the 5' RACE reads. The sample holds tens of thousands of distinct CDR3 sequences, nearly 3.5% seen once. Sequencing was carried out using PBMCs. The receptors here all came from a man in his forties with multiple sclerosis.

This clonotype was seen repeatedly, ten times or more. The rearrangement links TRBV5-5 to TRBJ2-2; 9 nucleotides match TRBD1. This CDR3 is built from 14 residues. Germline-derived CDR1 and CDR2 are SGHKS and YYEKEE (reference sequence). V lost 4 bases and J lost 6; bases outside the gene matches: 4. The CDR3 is CASSRDREAGELFF. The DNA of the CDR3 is TGTGCCAGCAGCCGGGACAGGGAGGCCGGGGAGCTGTTTTTT.

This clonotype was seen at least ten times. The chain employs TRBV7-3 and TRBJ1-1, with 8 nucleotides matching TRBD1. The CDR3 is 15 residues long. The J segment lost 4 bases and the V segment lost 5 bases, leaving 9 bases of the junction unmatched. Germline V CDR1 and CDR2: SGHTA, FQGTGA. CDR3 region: CASSLHPTGVTEAFF. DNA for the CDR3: TGTGCCAGCAGCCTCCACCCGACAGGGGTCACTGAAGCTTTCTTT. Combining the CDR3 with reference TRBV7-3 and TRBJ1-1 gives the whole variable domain GAGVSQTPSNKVTEKGKYVELRCDPISGHTALYWYRQSLGQGPEFLIYFQGTGAADDSGLPNDRFFAVRPEGSVSTLKIQRTERGDSAVYLCASSLHPTGVTEAFFGQGTRLTVV.

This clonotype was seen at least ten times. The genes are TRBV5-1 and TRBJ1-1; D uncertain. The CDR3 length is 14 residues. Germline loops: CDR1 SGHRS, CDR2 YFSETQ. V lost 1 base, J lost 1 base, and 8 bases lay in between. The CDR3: CASSLSMANTEAFF. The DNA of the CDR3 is TGCGCCAGCAGCTTGTCGATGGCGAACACTGAAGCTTTCTTT. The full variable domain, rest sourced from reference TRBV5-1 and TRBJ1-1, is KAGVTQTPRYLIKTRGQQVTLSCSPISGHRSVSWYQQTPGQGLQFLFEYFSETQRNKGNFPGRFSGRQFSNSRSEMNVSTLELGDSALYLCASSLSMANTEAFFGQGTRLTVV.

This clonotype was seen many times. CDR3 loop: CASSPDARSAEAFF. CDR3 in DNA: TGTGCCAGCAGCCCCGACGCGAGGTCGGCTGAAGCTTTCTTT. The chain uses TRBV5-5 and TRBJ1-1; D remains unclear. This CDR3 region has 14 residues. CDR1 SGHKS and CDR2 YYEKEE come from the germline V gene (reference sequence). Trimming pared 4 bases from V and 6 bases from J, leaving 16 bases between.

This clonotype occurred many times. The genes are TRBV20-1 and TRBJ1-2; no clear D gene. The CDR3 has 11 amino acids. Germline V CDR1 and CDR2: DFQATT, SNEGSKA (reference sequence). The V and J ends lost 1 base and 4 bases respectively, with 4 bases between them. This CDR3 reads CSARVGYGYTF. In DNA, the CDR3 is TGCAGTGCTAGAGTTGGCTATGGCTACACCTTC.

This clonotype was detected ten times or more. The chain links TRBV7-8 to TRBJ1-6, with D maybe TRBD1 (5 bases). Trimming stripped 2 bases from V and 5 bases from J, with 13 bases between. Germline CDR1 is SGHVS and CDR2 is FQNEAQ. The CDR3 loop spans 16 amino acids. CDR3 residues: CASSLRVTANNSPLHF. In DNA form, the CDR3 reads TGTGCCAGCAGCTTACGGGTGACAGCTAATAATTCACCCCTCCACTTT.

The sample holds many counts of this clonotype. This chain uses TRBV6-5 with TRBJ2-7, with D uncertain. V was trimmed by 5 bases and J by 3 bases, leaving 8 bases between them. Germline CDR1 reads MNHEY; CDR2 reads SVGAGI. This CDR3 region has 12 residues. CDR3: CASSGIGYEQYF. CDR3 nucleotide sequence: TGTGCCAGCAGTGGAATCGGCTACGAGCAGTACTTC.

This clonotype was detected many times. CDR3 in DNA: TGTGCCAGCAGCGTAGCGGCTCTTTCCTACGAGCAGTACTTC. Amino acids: CASSVAALSYEQYF. The chain combines TRBV9 with TRBJ2-7; D unresolved. Trimming removed 0 bases from V and 1 base from J, with 8 bases in between. Germline CDR1 is SGDLS and CDR2 is YYNGEE. The CDR3 is 14 amino acids.

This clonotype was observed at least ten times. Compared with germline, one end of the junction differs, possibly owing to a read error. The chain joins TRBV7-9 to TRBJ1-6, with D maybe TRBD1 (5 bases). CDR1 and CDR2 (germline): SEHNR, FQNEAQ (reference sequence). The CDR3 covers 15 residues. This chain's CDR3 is CASSSTGPGNSTLNF. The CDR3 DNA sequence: TGTGCCAGCAGCTCGACGGGGCCGGGTAATTCAACCCTCAACTTT.

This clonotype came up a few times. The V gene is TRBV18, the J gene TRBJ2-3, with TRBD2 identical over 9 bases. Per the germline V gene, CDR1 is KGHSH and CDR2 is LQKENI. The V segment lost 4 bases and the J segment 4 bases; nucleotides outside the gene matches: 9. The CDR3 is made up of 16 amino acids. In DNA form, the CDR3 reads TGTGCCAGCTCACGCCGTAGCGGGAGAGGGGCAGATACGCAGTATTTT. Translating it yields CASSRRSGRGADTQYF.

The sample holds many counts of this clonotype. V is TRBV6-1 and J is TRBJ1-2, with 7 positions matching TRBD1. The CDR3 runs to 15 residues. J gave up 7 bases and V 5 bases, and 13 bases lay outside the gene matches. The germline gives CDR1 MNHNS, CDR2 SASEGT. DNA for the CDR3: TGTGCCAGCAGTTCCACAGGGGTATTGATTGGTGGCTACACCTTC. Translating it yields CASSSTGVLIGGYTF.

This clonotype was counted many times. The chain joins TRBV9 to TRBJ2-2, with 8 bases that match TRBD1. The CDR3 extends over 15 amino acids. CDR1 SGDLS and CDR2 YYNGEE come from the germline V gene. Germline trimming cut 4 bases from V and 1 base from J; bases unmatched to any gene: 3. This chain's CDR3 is CASSPGQVNTGELFF. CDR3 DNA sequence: TGTGCCAGCAGCCCGGGACAGGTGAACACCGGGGAGCTGTTTTTT.

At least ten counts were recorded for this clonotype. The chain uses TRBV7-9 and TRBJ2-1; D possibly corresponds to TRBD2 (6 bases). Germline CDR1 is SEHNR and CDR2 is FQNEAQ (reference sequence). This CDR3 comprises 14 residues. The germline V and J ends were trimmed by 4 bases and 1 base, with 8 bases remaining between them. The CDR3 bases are TGTGCCAGCAGCTCGGAGGGGTCCTACAATGAGCAGTTCTTC. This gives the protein CASSSEGSYNEQFF.

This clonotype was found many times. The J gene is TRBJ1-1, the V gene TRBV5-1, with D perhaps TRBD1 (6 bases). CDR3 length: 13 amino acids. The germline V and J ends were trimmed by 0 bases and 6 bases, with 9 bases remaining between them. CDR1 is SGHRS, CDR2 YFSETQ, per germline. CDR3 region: CASSLEAGAEAFF. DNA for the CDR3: TGCGCCAGCAGCTTGGAGGCAGGGGCTGAAGCTTTCTTT.

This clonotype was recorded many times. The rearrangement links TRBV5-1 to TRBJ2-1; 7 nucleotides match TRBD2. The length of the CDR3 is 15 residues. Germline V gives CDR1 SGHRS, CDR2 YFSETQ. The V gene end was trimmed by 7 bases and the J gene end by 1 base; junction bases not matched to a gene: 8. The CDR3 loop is CASGTSVTSYNEQFF. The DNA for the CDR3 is TGCGCCAGCGGAACTAGCGTGACGTCCTACAATGAGCAGTTCTTC.

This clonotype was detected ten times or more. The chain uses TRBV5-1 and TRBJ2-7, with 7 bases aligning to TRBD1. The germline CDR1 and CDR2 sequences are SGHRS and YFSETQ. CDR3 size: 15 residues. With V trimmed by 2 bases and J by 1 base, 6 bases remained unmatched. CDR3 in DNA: TGCGCCAGCAGCTTAGACAGGGCGCTTTCCTACGAGCAGTACTTC. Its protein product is CASSLDRALSYEQYF. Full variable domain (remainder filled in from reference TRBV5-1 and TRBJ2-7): KAGVTQTPRYLIKTRGQQVTLSCSPISGHRSVSWYQQTPGQGLQFLFEYFSETQRNKGNFPGRFSGRQFSNSRSEMNVSTLELGDSALYLCASSLDRALSYEQYFGPGTRLTVT.

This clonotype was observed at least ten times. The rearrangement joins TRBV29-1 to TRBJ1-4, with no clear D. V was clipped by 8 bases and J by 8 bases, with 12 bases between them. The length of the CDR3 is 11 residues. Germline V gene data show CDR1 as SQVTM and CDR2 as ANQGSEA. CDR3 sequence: CSHGEGEKLFF. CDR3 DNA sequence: TGCAGCCATGGGGAAGGAGAAAAACTGTTTTTT.

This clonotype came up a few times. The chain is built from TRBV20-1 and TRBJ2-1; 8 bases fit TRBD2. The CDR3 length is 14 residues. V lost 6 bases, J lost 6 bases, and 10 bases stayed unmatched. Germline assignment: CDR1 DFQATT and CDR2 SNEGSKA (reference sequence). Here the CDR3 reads CSATLPGGANEQFF. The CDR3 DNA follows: TGCAGTGCCACCCTACCGGGGGGGGCCAATGAGCAGTTCTTC.

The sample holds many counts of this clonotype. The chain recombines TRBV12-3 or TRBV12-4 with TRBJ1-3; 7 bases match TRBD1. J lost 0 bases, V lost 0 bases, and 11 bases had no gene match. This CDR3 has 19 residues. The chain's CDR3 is CASSLAGTELLLSGNTIYF. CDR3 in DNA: TGTGCCAGCAGTTTAGCGGGGACAGAACTTTTACTCTCTGGAAACACCATATATTTT.

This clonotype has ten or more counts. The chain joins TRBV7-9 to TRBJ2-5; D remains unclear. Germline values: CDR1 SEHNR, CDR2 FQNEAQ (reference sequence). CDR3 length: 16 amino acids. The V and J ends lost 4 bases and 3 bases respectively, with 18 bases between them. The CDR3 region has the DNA TGTGCCAGCAGCTCCTCCGACTCGGGTTTCGAAGAGACCCAGTACTTC. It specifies CASSSSDSGFEETQYF.